This paragraph covers one TCR beta chain sequence. What it binds is not known. This record comes from a study of monozygotic twins with inflammatory bowel disease. Study-level results: IBD patients carried less diverse TCRbeta repertoires (inverse Simpson) than healthy co-twins.

TCRdb re-analyzed the 5' RACE reads; it lists each CDR3 protein once, without DNA. This repertoire comprises 300,000 to 400,000 distinct CDR3 sequences; its ten largest clones make up approximately 2%. This CDR3 comprises 16 residues. Germline CDR1 MNHEY, CDR2 SVGEGT. Sequencing was performed on blood. This receptor was obtained from a human donor with ulcerative colitis or Crohn's disease, or a healthy co-twin of an affected twin (not recorded which). This sequence joins TRBV6-2 or TRBV6-3 and TRBJ1-5; as DNA is missing, the TRBD1 call by TCRdb cannot be tested. CDR3 sequence: CASSYPIRQGTQPQHF.